Following are 14 T cell receptor beta chains from one sample sequenced in a study of T-cell reconstitution after alpha-beta-depleted transplantation in children. The TCRbeta library was prepared with unique molecular identifiers. TCRdb re-derived calls from the PCR reads in MiXCR, one entry per CDR3 protein. The repertoire has over 150,000 distinct CDR3 sequences, under 8.5% of them found once; the top ten carry roughly 6%. The material was PBMCs, obtained before TCRalphabeta/CD19-depleted stem cell transplant. Receptors originate from a boy aged 2 to 10 with acute lymphoblastic leukemia, due to receive a stem cell transplant.

CDR3 region: CASSFANGTGQILNTGELFF. The CDR3 DNA sequence: TGTGCCAGCAGCTTCGCGAATGGGACAGGCCAAATTCTGAACACCGGGGAGCTGTTTTTT. The chain joins TRBV7-6 to TRBJ2-2; 8 nucleotides align to TRBD1. With V trimmed by 3 bases and J by 1 base, 16 bases remained unmatched. The CDR3 has 20 residues. CDR1 and CDR2 from the germline V gene are SGHVS and FNYEAQ.

V is TRBV23-1 and J is TRBJ2-1; a weak D match, TRBD1 (5 bases). TRBV23-1 is recorded as an ORF, its role being uncertain. V was trimmed by 6 bases and J by 7 bases, leaving 22 bases between them. CDR3 length: 16 amino acids. This CDR3 is CASSVLVGARRNEQFF. The CDR3 DNA is TGCGCCAGCAGCGTGCTCGTAGGGGCGCGAAGGAATGAGCAGTTCTTC.

The V call is TRBV6-5, the J call TRBJ1-6; maybe TRBD1 (5 bases). V lost 0 bases to trimming and J lost 7 bases, with 19 bases between them. Per germline, CDR1 MNHEY and CDR2 SVGAGI. The CDR3 totals 18 residues. CDR3 amino acids: CASSYSLGGGGSNSPLHF. For the CDR3, the DNA is TGTGCCAGCAGTTACTCGTTAGGCGGGGGAGGGAGCAATTCACCCCTCCACTTT.

This clonotype was counted at least ten times. The chain is built from TRBV6-1 and TRBJ2-7; no clear D. Trimming took off 6 bases at V and 3 bases at J, with 9 bases between the two ends. The CDR3 has 12 residues. CDR1 is MNHNS and CDR2 is SASEGT in the germline V gene. CDR3 coding DNA: TGTGCCAGCAGCGCAGAGTACTACGAGCAGTACTTC. This translates into CASSAEYYEQYF.

This clonotype showed up just a few times. This may stem from a read error, because a much larger clone lies one nucleotide away. The V call is TRBV11-3, the J call TRBJ2-3; tentatively, D is TRBD1 (5 bases). Germline V gene sequence: CDR1 SGHNT, CDR2 YENEEA. This CDR3 has 13 residues. V lost 5 bases, J lost 2 bases, and 8 bases lay in between. The CDR3 coding sequence is TGTGCCAGCAGCCCGGACAACACAGATACGCAGTATTTT. This codes for CASSPDNTDTQYF.

The chain carries TRBV7-9 and TRBJ2-5; TRBD2 matches 9 bases. Looked up from germline, CDR1 is SEHNR and CDR2 is FQNEAQ (reference sequence). CDR3 length: 17 residues. V lost 6 bases, J lost 5 bases, and 16 bases stayed unmatched. CDR3 sequence: CASSPPAGREGVETQYF. CDR3 coding DNA: TGTGCCAGCAGTCCACCCGCGGGGCGGGAGGGCGTGGAGACCCAGTACTTC.

This clonotype was recorded many times. The chain combines TRBV27 with TRBJ1-5; TRBD1 might be the D (6 bases). CDR1 and CDR2 (germline): MNHEY, SMNVEV (reference sequence). Trimming left V 5 bases short and J 4 bases short, with 12 bases between. The CDR3 covers 14 residues. The CDR3 nucleotides are TGTGCCAGCAGTCCTCGGACAGAAAATCAGCCCCAGCATTTT. This encodes CASSPRTENQPQHF.

This clonotype came up once. One end of the junction is discordant with germline, which a read error may explain. The V and J genes are TRBV19 and TRBJ1-1; TRBD1 is a possible D gene (5 bases). The CDR3 covers 14 residues. The germline V gene encodes CDR1 LNHDA and CDR2 SQIVND (reference sequence). The DNA of the CDR3 is TGTGCCAGTAGTAAACAGGTTTTGAATACTGAAGCTTTCTTT. This encodes CASSKQVLNTEAFF.

The V and J genes are TRBV9 and TRBJ2-5; D gene ambiguous. Trimming stripped 0 bases from V and 9 bases from J, with 12 bases between. This CDR3 is 13 amino acids long. The germline gives CDR1 SGDLS, CDR2 YYNGEE. The CDR3: CASSVEGNGAQYF. DNA for the CDR3: TGTGCCAGCAGCGTAGAGGGTAATGGAGCCCAGTACTTC.

This clonotype came up many times. This chain uses TRBV6-2 or TRBV6-3 with TRBJ2-1, with 8 bases fitting TRBD2. The CDR3 runs to 20 residues. The junction had 17 bases not matched to a gene; V was cut back by 4 bases and J by 0 bases. Germline CDR1 MNHEY, CDR2 SVGEGT. In nucleotides, the CDR3 is TGTGCCAGCAGTTCCGGGACTAGGTATTCTCCATTGAGCTCCTACAATGAGCAGTTCTTC. This encodes CASSSGTRYSPLSSYNEQFF.

This clonotype is a singleton in its sample. The chain couples TRBV30 to TRBJ1-1; D is ambiguous. V was trimmed by 0 bases and J by 7 bases, leaving 12 bases between them. CDR3 size: 13 residues. CDR1 is GTSNPN, CDR2 SVGIG, per germline (reference sequence). CDR3 amino acids: CAWSVGRSLEAFF. In DNA form, the CDR3 reads TGTGCCTGGAGTGTAGGCAGGTCCCTTGAAGCTTTCTTT. The full variable domain, completed using reference TRBV30 and TRBJ1-1, is SQTIHQWPATLVQPVGSPLSLECTVEGTSNPNLYWYRQAAGRGLQLLFYSVGIGQISSEVPQNLSASRPQDRQFILSSKKLLLSDSGFYLCAWSVGRSLEAFFGQGTRLTVV.

In this sample, this clonotype turned up many times. The V and J genes are TRBV4-1 and TRBJ2-1, with a weak D call TRBD2 (6 bases). CDR1 and CDR2 from the germline V gene are MGHRA and YSYEKL. V lost 0 bases and J lost 9, with 9 bases in between. The CDR3 loop spans 13 amino acids. The CDR3 DNA reads as TGCGCCAGCAGCCAAGATGCCGGGAGTGAGCAGTTCTTC. Its translation is CASSQDAGSEQFF.

This clonotype was counted at least ten times. The CDR3 DNA is TGTGCCAGCAGCTCTCTAGCGAGGACTGATACGCAGTATTTT. Translation gives CASSSLARTDTQYF. This chain links TRBV7-2 with TRBJ2-3, with D perhaps TRBD2 (6 bases). The CDR3 sequence is 14 residues long. Germline V gene data show CDR1 as SGHTA and CDR2 as FQGNSA. The V end was cut by 4 bases, the J end by 6 bases, with 14 bases between.

This clonotype was recorded many times. The CDR3, as DNA: TGTGCCAGCAGCTTGGCGGGAGTCGCAGATACGCAGTATTTT. The encoded protein is CASSLAGVADTQYF. The V and J genes are TRBV5-6 and TRBJ2-3; possibly TRBD2 for D (6 bases). CDR3 length: 14 amino acids. The germline V gene encodes CDR1 SGHDT and CDR2 YYEEEE. The V gene lost 0 bases and the J gene lost 4 bases, with 9 bases spanning the gap. The variable domain in full, completed from reference TRBV5-6 and TRBJ2-3, reads DAGVTQSPTHLIKTRGQQVTLRCSPKSGHDTVSWYQQALGQGPQFIFQYYEEEERQRGNFPDRFSGHQFPNYSSELNVNALLLGDSALYLCASSLAGVADTQYFGPGTRLTVL.